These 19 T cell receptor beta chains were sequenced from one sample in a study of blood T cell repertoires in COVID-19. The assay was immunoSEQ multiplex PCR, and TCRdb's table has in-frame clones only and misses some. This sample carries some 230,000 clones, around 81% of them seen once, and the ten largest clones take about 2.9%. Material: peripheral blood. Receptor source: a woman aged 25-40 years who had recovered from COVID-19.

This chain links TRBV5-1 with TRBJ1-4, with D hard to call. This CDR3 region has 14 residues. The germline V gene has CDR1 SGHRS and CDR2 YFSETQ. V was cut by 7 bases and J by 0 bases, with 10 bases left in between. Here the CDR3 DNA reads TGCGCCAGCTCTGAAGGAGCAACTAATGAAAAACTGTTTTTT. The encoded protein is CASSEGATNEKLFF.

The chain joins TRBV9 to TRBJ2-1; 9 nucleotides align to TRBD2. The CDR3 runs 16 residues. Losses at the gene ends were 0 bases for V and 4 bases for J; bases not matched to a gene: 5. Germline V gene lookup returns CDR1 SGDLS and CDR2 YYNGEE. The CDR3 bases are TGTGCCAGCAGCGTAGAAGGTAGCGGGGGTTACAATGAGCAGTTCTTC. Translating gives CASSVEGSGGYNEQFF. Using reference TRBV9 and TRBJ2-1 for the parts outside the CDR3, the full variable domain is DSGVTQTPKHLITATGQRVTLRCSPRSGDLSVYWYQQSLDQGLQFLIQYYNGEERAKGNILERFSAQQFPDLHSELNLSSLELGDSALYFCASSVEGSGGYNEQFFGPGTRLTVL.

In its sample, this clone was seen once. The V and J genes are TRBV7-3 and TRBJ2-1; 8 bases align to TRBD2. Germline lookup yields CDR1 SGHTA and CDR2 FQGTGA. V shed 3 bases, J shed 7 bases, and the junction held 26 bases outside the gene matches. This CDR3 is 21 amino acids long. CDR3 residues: CASSFRPSTTLGTSPPNEQFF. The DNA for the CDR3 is TGTGCCAGCAGCTTCCGCCCTAGCACGACCCTCGGGACTAGTCCTCCAAATGAGCAGTTCTTC.

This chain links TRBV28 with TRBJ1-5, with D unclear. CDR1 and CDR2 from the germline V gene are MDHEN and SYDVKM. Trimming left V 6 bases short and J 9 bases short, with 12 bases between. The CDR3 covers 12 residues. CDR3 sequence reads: CASSYPFRPQHF. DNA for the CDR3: TGTGCCAGCAGCTACCCCTTTAGGCCCCAGCATTTT.

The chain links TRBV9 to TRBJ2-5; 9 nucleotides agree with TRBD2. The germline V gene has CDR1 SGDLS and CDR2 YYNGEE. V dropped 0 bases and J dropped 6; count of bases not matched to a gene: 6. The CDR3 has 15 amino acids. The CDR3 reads CASSVGREGRQTQYF. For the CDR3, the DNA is TGTGCCAGCAGCGTAGGGCGGGAGGGCCGACAGACCCAGTACTTC.

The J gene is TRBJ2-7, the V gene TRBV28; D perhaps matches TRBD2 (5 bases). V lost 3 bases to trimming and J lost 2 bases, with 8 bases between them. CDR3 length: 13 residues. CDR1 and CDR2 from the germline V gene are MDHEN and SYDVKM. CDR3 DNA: TGTGCCAGCAGTTTCGGGATGACCTACGAGCAGTACTTC. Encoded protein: CASSFGMTYEQYF. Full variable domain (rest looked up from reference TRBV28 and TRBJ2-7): DVKVTQSSRYLVKRTGEKVFLECVQDMDHENMFWYRQDPGLGLRLIYFSYDVKMKEKGDIPEGYSVSREKKERFSLILESASTNQTSMYLCASSFGMTYEQYFGPGTRLTVT.

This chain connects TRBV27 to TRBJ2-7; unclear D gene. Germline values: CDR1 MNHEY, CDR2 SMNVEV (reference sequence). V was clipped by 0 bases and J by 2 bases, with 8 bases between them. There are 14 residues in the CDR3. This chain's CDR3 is CASSLSPNTYEQYF. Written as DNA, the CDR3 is TGTGCCAGCAGTTTATCCCCAAACACCTACGAGCAGTACTTC.

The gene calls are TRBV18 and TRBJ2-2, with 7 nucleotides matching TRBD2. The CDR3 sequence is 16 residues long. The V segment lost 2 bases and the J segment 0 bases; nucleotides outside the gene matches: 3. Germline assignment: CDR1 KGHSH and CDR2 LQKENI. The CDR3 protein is CASSPVLAANTGELFF. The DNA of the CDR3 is TGTGCCAGCTCACCAGTCCTAGCGGCGAACACCGGGGAGCTGTTTTTT. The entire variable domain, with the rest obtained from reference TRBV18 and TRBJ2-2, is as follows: NAGVMQNPRHLVRRRGQEARLRCSPMKGHSHVYWYRQLPEEGLKFMVYLQKENIIDESGMPKERFSAEFPKEGPSILRIQQVVRGDSAAYFCASSPVLAANTGELFFGEGSRLTVL.

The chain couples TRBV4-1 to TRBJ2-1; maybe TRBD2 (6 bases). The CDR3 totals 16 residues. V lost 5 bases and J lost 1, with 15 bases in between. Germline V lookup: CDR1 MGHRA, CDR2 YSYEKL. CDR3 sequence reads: CASSVLARGSYNEQFF. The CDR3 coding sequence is TGCGCCAGCAGCGTTCTAGCGCGAGGGTCCTACAATGAGCAGTTCTTC.

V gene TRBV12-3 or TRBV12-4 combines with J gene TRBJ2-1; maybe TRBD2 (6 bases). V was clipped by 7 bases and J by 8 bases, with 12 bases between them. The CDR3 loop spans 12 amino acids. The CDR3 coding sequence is TGTGCCAGCACGTCCGGGAGCTATGAGCAGTTCTTC. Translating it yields CASTSGSYEQFF.

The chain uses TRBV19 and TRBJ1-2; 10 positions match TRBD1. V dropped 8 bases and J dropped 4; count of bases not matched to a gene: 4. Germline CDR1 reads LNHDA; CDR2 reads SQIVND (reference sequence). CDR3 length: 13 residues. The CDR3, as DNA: TGTGCCAGTGGGGACAGGGGTTTCTATGGCTACACCTTC. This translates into CASGDRGFYGYTF.

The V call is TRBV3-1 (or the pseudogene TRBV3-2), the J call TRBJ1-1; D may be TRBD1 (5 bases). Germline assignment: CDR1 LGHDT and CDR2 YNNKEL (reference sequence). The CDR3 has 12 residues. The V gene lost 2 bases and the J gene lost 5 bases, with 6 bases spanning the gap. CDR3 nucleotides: TGTGCCAGCAGCCAAAGGGGAACTGAAGCTTTCTTT. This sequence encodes CASSQRGTEAFF.

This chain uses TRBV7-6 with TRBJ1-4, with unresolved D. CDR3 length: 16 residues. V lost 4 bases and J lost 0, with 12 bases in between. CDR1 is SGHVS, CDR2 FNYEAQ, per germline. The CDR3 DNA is TGTGCCAGCAGCTCCCAAGACTCGGCAACTAATGAAAAACTGTTTTTT. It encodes CASSSQDSATNEKLFF. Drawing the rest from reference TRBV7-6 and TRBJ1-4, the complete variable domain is GAGVSQSPRYKVTKRGQDVALRCDPISGHVSLYWYRQALGQGPEFLTYFNYEAQQDKSGLPNDRFSAERPEGSISTLTIQRTEQRDSAMYRCASSSQDSATNEKLFFGSGTQLSVL.

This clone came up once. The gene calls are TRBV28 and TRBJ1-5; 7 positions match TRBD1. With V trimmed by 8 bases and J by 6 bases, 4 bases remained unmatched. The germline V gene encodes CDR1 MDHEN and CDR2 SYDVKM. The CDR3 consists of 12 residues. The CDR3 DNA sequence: TGTGCCAGCGGGCCAGGGGGTCAGCCCCAGCATTTT. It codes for CASGPGGQPQHF.

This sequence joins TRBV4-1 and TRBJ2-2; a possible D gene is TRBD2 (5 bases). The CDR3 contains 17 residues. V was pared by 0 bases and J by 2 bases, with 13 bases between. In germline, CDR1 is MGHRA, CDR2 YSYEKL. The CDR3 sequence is CASSQEGWEQNTGELFF. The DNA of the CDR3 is TGCGCCAGCAGCCAAGAGGGGTGGGAGCAAAACACCGGGGAGCTGTTTTTT.

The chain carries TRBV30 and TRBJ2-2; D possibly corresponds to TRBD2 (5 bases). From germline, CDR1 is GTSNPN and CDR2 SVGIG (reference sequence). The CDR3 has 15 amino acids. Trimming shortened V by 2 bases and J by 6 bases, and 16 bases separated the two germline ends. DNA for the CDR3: TGTGCCTGGAGTCCAATCCTTAGCGAGGCCGGGGAGCTGTTTTTT. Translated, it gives CAWSPILSEAGELFF.

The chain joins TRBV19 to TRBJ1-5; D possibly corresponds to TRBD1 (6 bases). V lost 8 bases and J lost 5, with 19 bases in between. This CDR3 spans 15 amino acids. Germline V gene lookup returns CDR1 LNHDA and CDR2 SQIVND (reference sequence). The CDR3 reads CASEAARGGYQPQHF. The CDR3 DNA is TGTGCCAGTGAGGCGGCCAGGGGTGGCTATCAGCCCCAGCATTTT.

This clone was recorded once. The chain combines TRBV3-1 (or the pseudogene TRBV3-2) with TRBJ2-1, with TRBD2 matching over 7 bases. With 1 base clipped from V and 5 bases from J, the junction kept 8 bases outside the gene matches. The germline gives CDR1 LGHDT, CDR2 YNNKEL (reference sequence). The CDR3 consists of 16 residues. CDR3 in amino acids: CASSQGGTSVHNEQFF. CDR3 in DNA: TGTGCCAGCAGCCAAGGGGGTACTAGCGTTCACAATGAGCAGTTCTTC.

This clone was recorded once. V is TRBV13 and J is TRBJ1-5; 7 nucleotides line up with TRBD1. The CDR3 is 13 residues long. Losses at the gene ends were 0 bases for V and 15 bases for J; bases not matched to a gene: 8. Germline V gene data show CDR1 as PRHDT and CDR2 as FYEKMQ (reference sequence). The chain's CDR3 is CASSLGRQGSWHF. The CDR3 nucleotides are TGTGCCAGCAGCTTAGGGCGACAGGGAAGCTGGCATTTT.